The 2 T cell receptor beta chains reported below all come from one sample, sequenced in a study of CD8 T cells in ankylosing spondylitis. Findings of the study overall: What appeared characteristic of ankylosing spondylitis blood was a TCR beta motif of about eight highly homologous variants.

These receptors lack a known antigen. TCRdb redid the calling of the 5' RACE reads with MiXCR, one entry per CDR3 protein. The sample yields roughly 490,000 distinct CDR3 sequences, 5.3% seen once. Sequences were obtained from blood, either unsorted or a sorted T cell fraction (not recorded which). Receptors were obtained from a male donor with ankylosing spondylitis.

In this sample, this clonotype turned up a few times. The CDR3 DNA follows: TGCGCCAGCAGCGATACCCTAGCGGGATTCTCCTACGAGCAGTACTTC. It encodes CASSDTLAGFSYEQYF. This chain uses TRBV5-1 with TRBJ2-7; 9 bases match TRBD2. Trimming took 4 bases from V and 0 from J; bases not matched to a gene: 8. The germline CDR1 and CDR2 sequences are SGHRS and YFSETQ. The CDR3 loop spans 16 amino acids.

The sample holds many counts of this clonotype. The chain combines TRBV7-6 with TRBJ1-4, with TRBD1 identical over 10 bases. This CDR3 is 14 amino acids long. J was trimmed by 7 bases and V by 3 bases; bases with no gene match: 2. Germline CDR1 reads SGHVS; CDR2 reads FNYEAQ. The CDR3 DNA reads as TGTGCCAGCAGCTTGGGACAGGGGCCTGAAAAACTGTTTTTT. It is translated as CASSLGQGPEKLFF.